Listed below are T cell receptor beta chains from one sample, sequenced in a study of OX40 agonist ivuxolimab in advanced cancers. Profiling relied on immunoSEQ multiplex PCR, and the TCRdb table lists in-frame clones only, not all of them. This sample yields just over 35,000 clones, of which 76% are seen a single time; around 25% belongs to the top ten. This material consisted of CD4+ or CD8+ T cells sorted from blood, taken in a trial of the OX40 agonist ivuxolimab. Every receptor here comes from an adult with an advanced solid tumor such as melanoma, head and neck, liver or kidney cancer. Each CDR3 is given with its conserved first and last residue. A D gene is named only where the DNA matches it firmly. Not every row has a clone size; where given, it reads once, few, many or a size class.

j_call cdr3_length v_call clone_size d_call cdr3_aa cdr3_nt
TRBJ1-4 16 TRBV5-1 NA TRBD1 CASSRQGVTTNEKLFF TGCGCCAGCAGCCGACAGGGTGTTACAACTAATGAAAAACTGTTTTTT
TRBJ2-1 12 TRBV10-2 NA NA CASRKTLNGQFF TGCGCCAGCAGAAAGACCTTGAATGGGCAGTTCTTC
TRBJ2-7 16 TRBV4-1 NA TRBD2 CASSQGVSGGPVEQYF TGCGCCAGCAGCCAAGGGGTGAGCGGGGGGCCCGTCGAGCAGTACTTC
TRBJ1-2 16 TRBV28 few TRBD1 CASSPDRQGRNYGYTF TGTGCCAGCAGTCCAGATAGACAGGGCCGAAACTATGGCTACACCTTC
TRBJ1-6 15 TRBV9 NA NA CASSAGTDHNSPLHF TGTGCCAGCAGCGCCGGGACCGATCATAATTCACCCCTCCACTTT
TRBJ2-2 13 TRBV29-1 few NA CSVPQANTGELFF TGCAGCGTTCCACAGGCAAACACCGGGGAGCTGTTTTTT
TRBJ1-3 16 TRBV5-1 medium-sized NA CASSFGGGTGGNTIYF TGCGCCAGCAGCTTCGGCGGGGGTACGGGTGGAAACACCATATATTTT
TRBJ2-2 16 TRBV9 NA NA CASTSLGGRHTGELFF TGTGCCAGCACCAGCCTAGGGGGGCGGCACACCGGGGAGCTGTTTTTT
TRBJ2-4 12 TRBV5-6 NA TRBD2 CASRGEGYIQYF TGTGCCAGCAGAGGGGAGGGGTACATTCAGTACTTC
TRBJ1-6 17 TRBV13 once NA CASSSGQSALIGSPLHF TGTGCCAGCAGTTCTGGACAGTCTGCTCTAATAGGTTCACCCCTCCACTTT
TRBJ1-2 15 TRBV10-2 NA TRBD1 CASSEIPGQGYGYTF TGCGCCAGCAGTGAGATCCCGGGACAGGGGTATGGCTACACCTTC
TRBJ2-1 15 TRBV6-5 NA NA CASSYSPGGYNEQFF TGTGCCAGCAGTTACTCGCCCGGGGGCTACAATGAGCAGTTCTTC
TRBJ1-2 13 TRBV9 NA NA CASSPKNAYGYTF TGTGCCAGCAGCCCTAAGAACGCGTATGGCTACACCTTC
TRBJ1-2 17 TRBV4-1 NA TRBD1 CASSQALDRGHFYGYTF TGCGCCAGCAGCCAAGCCCTCGACAGGGGGCATTTCTATGGCTACACCTTC
TRBJ2-5 15 TRBV5-4 NA NA CASSLVGRQGETQYF TGTGCCAGCAGCTTGGTAGGGCGGCAGGGAGAGACCCAGTACTTC
TRBJ2-3 15 TRBV7-9 few TRBD2 CASRPSGGGKDTQYF TGTGCCAGCAGGCCCTCGGGGGGGGGCAAAGATACGCAGTATTTT
TRBJ2-2 12 TRBV5-5 NA NA CASSLNTGELFF TGTGCCAGCAGCTTAAACACCGGGGAGCTGTTTTTT
TRBJ2-3 13 TRBV30 few NA CAWSETGTDTQYF TGTGCCTGGAGTGAAACAGGCACAGATACGCAGTATTTT
TRBJ2-5 14 TRBV6-5 NA TRBD1 CASSYYTGARAQYF TGTGCCAGCAGTTACTACACAGGGGCAAGGGCCCAGTACTTC
TRBJ2-2 13 TRBV10-1 few NA CASSESGTWELFF TGCGCCAGCAGTGAGTCGGGGACTTGGGAGCTGTTTTTT
TRBJ1-4 14 TRBV9 NA TRBD1 CASSPWTGNEKLFF TGTGCCAGCAGCCCCTGGACAGGCAATGAAAAACTGTTTTTT
TRBJ1-2 13 TRBV10-3 NA NA CAIGRTDVYGYTF TGTGCCATCGGGCGGACGGATGTCTATGGCTACACCTTC
TRBJ2-7 14 TRBV7-2 NA TRBD2 CASSTSGGHYEQYF TGTGCCAGCAGCACAAGCGGGGGCCACTACGAGCAGTACTTC
TRBJ1-2 13 TRBV30 once NA CAWRSPVNYGYTF TGTGCCTGGAGATCGCCGGTTAACTATGGCTACACCTTC
TRBJ1-4 13 TRBV29-1 NA NA CSVMAGSKEKLFF TGCAGTGTGATGGCAGGTTCGAAAGAAAAACTGTTTTTT
TRBJ2-2 16 TRBV7-2 NA TRBD1 CASSSGQLQRIGELFF TGTGCCAGCAGCTCGGGACAGCTCCAGCGGATCGGGGAGCTGTTTTTT
TRBJ2-2 13 TRBV5-1 few NA CASNGANTGELFF TGCGCCAGCAACGGTGCGAACACCGGGGAGCTGTTTTTT
TRBJ1-5 12 TRBV19 NA NA CASSADKAPQHF TGTGCCAGTAGTGCAGACAAGGCGCCCCAGCATTTT
TRBJ2-1 18 TRBV2 NA TRBD2 CASSGPSGGSSSYNEQFF TGTGCCAGCAGTGGGCCTAGCGGGGGGTCCAGCTCCTACAATGAGCAGTTCTTC
TRBJ2-3 15 TRBV19 NA NA CASSKQAYRTDTQYF TGTGCCAGTAGTAAACAGGCATATCGCACAGATACGCAGTATTTT
TRBJ2-5 15 TRBV25-1 NA TRBD1 CASSVAGTGGETQYF TGTGCCAGCAGTGTAGCCGGGACAGGGGGAGAGACCCAGTACTTC
TRBJ2-7 13 TRBV9 NA NA CASSATDSYEQYF TGTGCCAGCAGCGCAACGGACAGCTACGAGCAGTACTTC
TRBJ1-1 15 TRBV5-6 NA NA CASSLAGSVGTEAFF TGTGCCAGCAGCTTGGCCGGGTCTGTGGGGACTGAAGCTTTCTTT
TRBJ1-6 14 TRBV28 NA NA CASSLTREGSPLHF TGTGCCAGCAGTTTAACCAGGGAAGGTTCACCCCTCCACTTT
TRBJ1-1 13 TRBV28 NA NA CATRQRENTEAFF TGTGCCACCAGACAGCGCGAGAACACTGAAGCTTTCTTT
TRBJ2-2 14 TRBV4-2 NA TRBD2 CASSEAGHTGELFF TGTGCCAGCAGCGAAGCGGGGCACACCGGGGAGCTGTTTTTT
TRBJ2-1 13 TRBV4-2 few NA CASSQDPGTRQFF TGTGCCAGCAGCCAGGACCCCGGGACCCGACAGTTCTTC
TRBJ2-7 14 TRBV5-1 NA TRBD1 CASSLGDSAYEQYF TGCGCCAGCAGCTTGGGGGACAGCGCCTACGAGCAGTACTTC
TRBJ2-7 14 TRBV5-1 NA TRBD1 CASRRTGVENEQYF TGCGCCAGCAGGCGGACAGGGGTTGAAAACGAGCAGTACTTC
TRBJ1-2 12 TRBV27 few NA CASGLEGYGYTF TGTGCCAGCGGTCTAGAGGGATATGGCTACACCTTC
TRBJ1-2 12 TRBV30 NA NA CAWSSDRGGYTF TGTGCCTGGAGTTCCGACCGGGGTGGCTACACCTTC
TRBJ2-6 22 TRBV18 NA NA CASSPRVQGGFGPRSGANVLTF TGTGCCAGCTCACCAAGGGTACAGGGAGGGTTTGGTCCCCGCTCTGGGGCCAACGTCCTGACTTTC
TRBJ1-1 12 TRBV5-6 few NA CASSLGSTEAFF TGTGCCAGCAGTCTCGGATCAACTGAAGCTTTCTTT
TRBJ2-2 17 TRBV9 NA TRBD2 CASSVGGGGVTTGELFF TGTGCCAGCAGCGTAGGAGGCGGGGGGGTTACTACCGGGGAGCTGTTTTTT
TRBJ2-3 12 TRBV29-1 NA NA CSAVTGTDTQYF TGCAGCGCTGTGACCGGCACAGATACGCAGTATTTT
TRBJ1-1 14 TRBV7-8 many NA CASSPPGYLTEAFF TGTGCCAGCAGCCCTCCTGGGTATTTGACTGAAGCTTTCTTT